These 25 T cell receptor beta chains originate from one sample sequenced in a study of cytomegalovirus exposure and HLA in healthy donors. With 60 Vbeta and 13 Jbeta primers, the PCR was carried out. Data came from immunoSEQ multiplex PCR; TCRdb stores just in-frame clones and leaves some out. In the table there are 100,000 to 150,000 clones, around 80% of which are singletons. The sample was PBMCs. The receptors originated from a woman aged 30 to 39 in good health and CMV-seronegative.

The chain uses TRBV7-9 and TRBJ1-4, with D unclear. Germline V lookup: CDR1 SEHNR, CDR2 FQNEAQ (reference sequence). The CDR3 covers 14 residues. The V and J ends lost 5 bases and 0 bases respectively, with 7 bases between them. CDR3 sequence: CASSPPSTNEKLFF. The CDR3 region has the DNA TGTGCCAGCAGCCCTCCTTCAACTAATGAAAAACTGTTTTTT.

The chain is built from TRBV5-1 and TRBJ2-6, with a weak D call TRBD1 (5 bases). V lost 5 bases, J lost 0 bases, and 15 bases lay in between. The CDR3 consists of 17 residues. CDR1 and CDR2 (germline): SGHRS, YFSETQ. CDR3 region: CASSHTGASSGANVLTF. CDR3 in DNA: TGCGCCAGCAGTCACACAGGCGCCAGCTCTGGGGCCAACGTCCTGACTTTC.

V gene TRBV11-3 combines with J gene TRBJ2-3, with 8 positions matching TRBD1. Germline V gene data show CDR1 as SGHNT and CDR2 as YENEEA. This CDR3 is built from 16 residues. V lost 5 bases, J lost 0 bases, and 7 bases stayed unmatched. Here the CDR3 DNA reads TGTGCCAGCAGCCCACGGGACAGGAGGAGCACAGATACGCAGTATTTT. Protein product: CASSPRDRRSTDTQYF.

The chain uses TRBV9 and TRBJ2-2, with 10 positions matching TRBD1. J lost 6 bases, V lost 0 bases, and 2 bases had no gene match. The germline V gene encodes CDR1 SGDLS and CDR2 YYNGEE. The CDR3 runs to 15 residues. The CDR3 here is CASSVGDRGPGELFF. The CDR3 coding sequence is TGTGCCAGCAGCGTAGGGGACAGGGGACCCGGGGAGCTGTTTTTT.

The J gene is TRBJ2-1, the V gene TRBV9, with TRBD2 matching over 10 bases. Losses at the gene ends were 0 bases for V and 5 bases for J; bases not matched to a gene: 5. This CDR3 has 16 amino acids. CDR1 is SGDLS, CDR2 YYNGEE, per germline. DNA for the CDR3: TGTGCCAGCAGCGTAGTGGGGACTAGCGTGGACAATGAGCAGTTCTTC. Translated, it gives CASSVVGTSVDNEQFF.

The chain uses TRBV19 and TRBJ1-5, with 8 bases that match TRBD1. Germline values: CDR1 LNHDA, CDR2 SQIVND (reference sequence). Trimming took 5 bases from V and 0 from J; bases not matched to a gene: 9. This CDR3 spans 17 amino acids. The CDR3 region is CASSVGQGHSSNQPQHF. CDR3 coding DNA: TGTGCCAGTAGTGTCGGACAGGGCCACTCTAGCAATCAGCCCCAGCATTTT.

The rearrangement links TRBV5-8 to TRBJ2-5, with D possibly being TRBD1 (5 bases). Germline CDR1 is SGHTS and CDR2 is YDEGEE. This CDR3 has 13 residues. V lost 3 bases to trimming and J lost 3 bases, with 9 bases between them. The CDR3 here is CASSSDRKETQYF. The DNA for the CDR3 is TGTGCCAGCAGCTCAGACAGAAAAGAGACCCAGTACTTC. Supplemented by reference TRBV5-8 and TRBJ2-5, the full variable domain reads EAGVTQSPTHLIKTRGQQATLRCSPISGHTSVYWYQQALGLGLQFLLWYDEGEERNRGNFPPRFSGRQFPNYSSELNVNALELEDSALYLCASSSDRKETQYFGPGTRLLVL.

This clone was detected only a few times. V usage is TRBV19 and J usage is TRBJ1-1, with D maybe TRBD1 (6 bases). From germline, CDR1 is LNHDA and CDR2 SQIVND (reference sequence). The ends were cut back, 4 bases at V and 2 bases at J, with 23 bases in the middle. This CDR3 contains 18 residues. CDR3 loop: CASSTRGGARTKNTEAFF. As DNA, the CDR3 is TGTGCCAGTAGTACCCGGGGGGGCGCTCGGACAAAAAACACTGAAGCTTTCTTT.

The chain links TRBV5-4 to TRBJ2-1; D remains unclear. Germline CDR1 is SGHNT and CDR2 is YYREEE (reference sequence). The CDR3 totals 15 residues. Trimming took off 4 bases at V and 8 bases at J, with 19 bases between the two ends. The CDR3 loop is CASSPGEFVFDEQFF. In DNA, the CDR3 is TGTGCCAGCAGCCCCGGTGAGTTTGTGTTCGATGAGCAGTTCTTC.

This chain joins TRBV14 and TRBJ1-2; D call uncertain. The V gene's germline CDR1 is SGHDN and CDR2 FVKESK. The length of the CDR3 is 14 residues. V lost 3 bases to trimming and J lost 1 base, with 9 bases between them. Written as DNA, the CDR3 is TGTGCCAGCAGCCACGGTCTGGTTAACTATGGCTACACCTTC. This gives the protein CASSHGLVNYGYTF.

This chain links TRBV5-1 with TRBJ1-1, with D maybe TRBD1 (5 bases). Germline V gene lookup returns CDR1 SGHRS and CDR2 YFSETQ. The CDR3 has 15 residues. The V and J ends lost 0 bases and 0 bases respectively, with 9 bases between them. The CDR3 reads CASSLEAGMNTEAFF. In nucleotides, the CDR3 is TGCGCCAGCAGCTTGGAGGCAGGGATGAACACTGAAGCTTTCTTT.

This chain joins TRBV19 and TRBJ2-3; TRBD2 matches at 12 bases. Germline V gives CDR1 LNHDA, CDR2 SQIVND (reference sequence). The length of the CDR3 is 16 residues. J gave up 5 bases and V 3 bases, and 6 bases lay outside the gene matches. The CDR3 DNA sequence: TGTGCCAGTAGTATCCTAGCGGGGGGGCAAGGAGATACGCAGTATTTT. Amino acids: CASSILAGGQGDTQYF.

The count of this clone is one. CDR3 amino acids: CSVETGFVTEAFF. The CDR3 nucleotides read TGCAGCGTTGAAACCGGGTTCGTCACTGAAGCTTTCTTT. The chain employs TRBV29-1 and TRBJ1-1; D gene uncertain. Trimming removed 2 bases at V and 4 bases at J, with 11 bases between. The CDR3 sequence is 13 residues long. CDR1 is SQVTM and CDR2 is ANQGSEA in the germline V gene. Variable domain in full (rest from reference TRBV29-1 and TRBJ1-1): SAVISQKPSRDICQRGTSLTIQCQVDSQVTMMFWYRQQPGQSLTLIATANQGSEATYESGFVIDKFPISRPNLTFSTLTVSNMSPEDSSIYLCSVETGFVTEAFFGQGTRLTVV.

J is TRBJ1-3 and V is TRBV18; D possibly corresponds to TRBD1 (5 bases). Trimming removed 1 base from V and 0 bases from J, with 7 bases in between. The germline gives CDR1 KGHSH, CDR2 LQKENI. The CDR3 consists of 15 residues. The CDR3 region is CASSPRDSSGNTIYF. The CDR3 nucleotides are TGTGCCAGCTCACCACGAGACAGCTCTGGAAACACCATATATTTT.

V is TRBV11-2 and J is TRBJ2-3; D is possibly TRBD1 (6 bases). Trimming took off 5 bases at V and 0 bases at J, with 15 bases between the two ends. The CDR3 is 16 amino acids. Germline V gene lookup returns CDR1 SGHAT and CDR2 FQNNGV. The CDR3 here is CASSLNRDLSTDTQYF. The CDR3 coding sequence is TGTGCCAGCAGCCTTAACAGGGATTTGAGCACAGATACGCAGTATTTT.

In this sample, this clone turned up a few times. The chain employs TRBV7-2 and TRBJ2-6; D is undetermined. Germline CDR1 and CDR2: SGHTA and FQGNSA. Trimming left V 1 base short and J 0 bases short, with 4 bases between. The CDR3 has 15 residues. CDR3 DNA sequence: TGTGCCAGCAGCTTAGATCTCTCTGGGGCCAACGTCCTGACTTTC. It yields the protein CASSLDLSGANVLTF.

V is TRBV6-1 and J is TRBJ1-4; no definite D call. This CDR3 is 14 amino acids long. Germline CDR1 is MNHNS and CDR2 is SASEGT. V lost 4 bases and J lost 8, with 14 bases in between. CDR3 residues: CASSVGIGREKLFF. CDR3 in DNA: TGTGCCAGCAGTGTGGGCATTGGAAGAGAAAAACTGTTTTTT.

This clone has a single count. CDR3 protein: CASTWGGTPNYEQYF. The DNA for the CDR3 is TGTGCCAGCACCTGGGGGGGGACGCCCAACTACGAGCAGTACTTC. The chain is built from TRBV7-6 and TRBJ2-7; 7 positions agree with TRBD2. Germline lookup yields CDR1 SGHVS and CDR2 FNYEAQ. The V segment lost 7 bases and the J segment 3 bases; nucleotides outside the gene matches: 12. This CDR3 has 15 amino acids.

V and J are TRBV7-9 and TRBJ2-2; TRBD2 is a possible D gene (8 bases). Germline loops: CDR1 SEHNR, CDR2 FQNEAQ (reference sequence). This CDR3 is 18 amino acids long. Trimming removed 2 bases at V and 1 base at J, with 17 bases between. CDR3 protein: CASSLPAGAGGNTGELFF. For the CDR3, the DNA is TGTGCCAGCAGCTTACCAGCGGGGGCAGGGGGGAACACCGGGGAGCTGTTTTTT.

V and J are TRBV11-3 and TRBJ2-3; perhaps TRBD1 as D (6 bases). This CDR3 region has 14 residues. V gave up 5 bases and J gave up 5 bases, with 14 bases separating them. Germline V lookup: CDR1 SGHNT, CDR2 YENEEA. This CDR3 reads CASSHGTSGDTQYF. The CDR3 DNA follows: TGTGCCAGCAGCCACGGGACATCGGGAGATACGCAGTATTTT.

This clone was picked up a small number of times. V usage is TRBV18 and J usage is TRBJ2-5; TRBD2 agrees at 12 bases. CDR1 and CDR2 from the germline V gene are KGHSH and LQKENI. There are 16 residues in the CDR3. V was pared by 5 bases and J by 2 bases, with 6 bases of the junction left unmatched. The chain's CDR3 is CASSGRLAGAQETQYF. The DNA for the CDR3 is TGTGCCAGCTCAGGTCGACTAGCGGGGGCGCAAGAGACCCAGTACTTC. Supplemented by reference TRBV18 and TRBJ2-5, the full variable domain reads NAGVMQNPRHLVRRRGQEARLRCSPMKGHSHVYWYRQLPEEGLKFMVYLQKENIIDESGMPKERFSAEFPKEGPSILRIQQVVRGDSAAYFCASSGRLAGAQETQYFGPGTRLLVL.

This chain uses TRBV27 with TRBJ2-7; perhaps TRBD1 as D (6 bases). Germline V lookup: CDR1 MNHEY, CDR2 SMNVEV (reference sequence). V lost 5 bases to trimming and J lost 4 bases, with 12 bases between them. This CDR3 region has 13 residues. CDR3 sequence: CASSLQGRYEQYF. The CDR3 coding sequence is TGTGCCAGCAGTCTACAGGGAAGGTACGAGCAGTACTTC.

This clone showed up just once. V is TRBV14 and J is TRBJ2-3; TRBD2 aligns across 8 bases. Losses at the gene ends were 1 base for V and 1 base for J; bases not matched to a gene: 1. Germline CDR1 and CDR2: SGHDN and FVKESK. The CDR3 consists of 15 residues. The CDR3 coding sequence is TGTGCCAGCAGCCAAGTACTAGCGGGCACAGATACGCAGTATTTT. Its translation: CASSQVLAGTDTQYF.

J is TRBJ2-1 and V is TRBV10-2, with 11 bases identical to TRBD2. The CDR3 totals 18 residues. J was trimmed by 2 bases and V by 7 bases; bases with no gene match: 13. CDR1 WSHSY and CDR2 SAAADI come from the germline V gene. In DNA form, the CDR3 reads TGCGCCAGCACCCGAAGGGTTAGCGGGGGGGCCCCCTACAATGAGCAGTTCTTC. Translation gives CASTRRVSGGAPYNEQFF.

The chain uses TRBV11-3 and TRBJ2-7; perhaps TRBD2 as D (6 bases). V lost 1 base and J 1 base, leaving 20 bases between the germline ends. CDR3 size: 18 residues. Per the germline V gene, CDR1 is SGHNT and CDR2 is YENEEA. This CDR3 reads CASSLGVGAGPPSYEQYF. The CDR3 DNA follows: TGTGCCAGCAGCTTAGGAGTTGGGGCGGGACCCCCTTCCTACGAGCAGTACTTC.